These T cell receptor beta chains were read from a single sample in a study of CD8+ T cells in alopecia areata. TCRdb's copy holds only in-frame clones and misses some; the assay was immunoSEQ multiplex PCR. The sample records around 190,000 clones, about 61% being singletons. The sequenced sample consisted of CD8+ T cells sorted from blood. The receptor source for this set is a human donor in good health. Both conserved end residues are part of each CDR3. A D gene is named only where the DNA matches it firmly. Clone size is stated in some rows and not others, as once, few, many or a class when expanded.

V gene: TRBV7-9; clone size: .; D gene: .; J gene: TRBJ1-5; CDR3 DNA: TGTGCCAGCAGCACAGGGACTGCCAGCAATCAGCCCCAGCATTTT; CDR3 protein: CASSTGTASNQPQHF
V gene: TRBV9; clone size: .; D gene: TRBD1; J gene: TRBJ2-7; CDR3 DNA: TGTGCCAGCAGCGAGACAGGGGGCCCCTACGAGCAGTACTTC; CDR3 protein: CASSETGGPYEQYF
V gene: TRBV29-1; clone size: few; D gene: .; J gene: TRBJ1-2; CDR3 DNA: TGCAGCGCAGAAGAGATCGTCCATGGCTACACCTTC; CDR3 protein: CSAEEIVHGYTF
V gene: TRBV9; clone size: .; D gene: .; J gene: TRBJ1-2; CDR3 DNA: TGTGCCAGCTCCCAGCTTTATGGCTACACCTTC; CDR3 protein: CASSQLYGYTF
V gene: TRBV6-5; clone size: few; D gene: .; J gene: TRBJ2-7; CDR3 DNA: TGTGCCAGCAGTTACTCGGGGGAATGGAGGGAGCAGTACTTC; CDR3 protein: CASSYSGEWREQYF
V gene: TRBV11-2; clone size: few; D gene: .; J gene: TRBJ2-6; CDR3 DNA: TGTGCCAGCAGCTTAGGTTCGGTCTCTGGGGCCAACGTCCTGACTTTC; CDR3 protein: CASSLGSVSGANVLTF
V gene: TRBV19; clone size: few; D gene: .; J gene: TRBJ2-2; CDR3 DNA: TGTGCCAGTAGCCCACAGCCGAACACCGGGGAGCTGTTTTTT; CDR3 protein: CASSPQPNTGELFF
V gene: TRBV5-4; clone size: few; D gene: .; J gene: TRBJ1-1; CDR3 DNA: TGTGCCAGCAGCTTGGGCCAGTCGAACACTGAAGCTTTCTTT; CDR3 protein: CASSLGQSNTEAFF
V gene: TRBV5-1; clone size: .; D gene: .; J gene: TRBJ2-7; CDR3 DNA: TGCGCCAGCAGCTTTAGGGACTACGAGCAGTACTTC; CDR3 protein: CASSFRDYEQYF
V gene: TRBV7-9; clone size: few; D gene: .; J gene: TRBJ1-1; CDR3 DNA: TGTGCCAGCAGCCTCGGCCCGATGAACACTGAAGCTTTCTTT; CDR3 protein: CASSLGPMNTEAFF
V gene: TRBV2; clone size: .; D gene: TRBD1; J gene: TRBJ1-2; CDR3 DNA: TGTGCCAGCAGGCCGGCAGGGGGCACCCATGGCTACACCTTC; CDR3 protein: CASRPAGGTHGYTF
V gene: TRBV25-1; clone size: .; D gene: .; J gene: TRBJ2-5; CDR3 DNA: TGTGCCAGCAGTGAATGGGCTGACGGGGAGACCCAGTACTTC; CDR3 protein: CASSEWADGETQYF
V gene: TRBV27; clone size: few; D gene: TRBD1; J gene: TRBJ1-1; CDR3 DNA: TGTGCCAGCAGTCCCCTTGTAGGACAGGTTTACACTGAAGCTTTCTTT; CDR3 protein: CASSPLVGQVYTEAFF
V gene: TRBV2; clone size: .; D gene: TRBD2; J gene: TRBJ2-1; CDR3 DNA: TGTGCCAGCAGTGACCCGGCAGCGGGGCACAATGAGCAGTTCTTC; CDR3 protein: CASSDPAAGHNEQFF
V gene: TRBV11-1; clone size: .; D gene: TRBD1; J gene: TRBJ2-4; CDR3 DNA: TGTGCCAGCAGCCCCCTCCGGACAGGGGGCAATGACATTCAGTACTTC; CDR3 protein: CASSPLRTGGNDIQYF